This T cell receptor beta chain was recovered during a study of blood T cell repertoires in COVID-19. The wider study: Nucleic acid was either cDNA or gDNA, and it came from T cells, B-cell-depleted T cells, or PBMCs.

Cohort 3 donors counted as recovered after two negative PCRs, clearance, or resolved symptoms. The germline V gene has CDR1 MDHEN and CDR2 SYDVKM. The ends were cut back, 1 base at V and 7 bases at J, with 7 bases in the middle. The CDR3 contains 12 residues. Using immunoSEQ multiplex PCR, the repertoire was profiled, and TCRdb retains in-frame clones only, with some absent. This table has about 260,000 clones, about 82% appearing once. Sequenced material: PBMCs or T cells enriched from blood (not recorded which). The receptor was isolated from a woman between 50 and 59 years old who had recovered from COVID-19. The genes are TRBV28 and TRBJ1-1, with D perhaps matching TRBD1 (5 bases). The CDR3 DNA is TGTGCCAGCAGTTTATCCCAGGGTGAAGCTTTCTTT. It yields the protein CASSLSQGEAFF.